The rows below give T cell receptor beta chains drawn from one sample of a study of blood T cell repertoires in COVID-19. The repertoire was sequenced with immunoSEQ multiplex PCR; TCRdb's copy has only in-frame clones and lacks some. Altogether about 140,000 clones are present, more than 80% being singletons, with the ten largest covering approximately 6.1%. Sequencing used peripheral blood. All receptors derive from a human donor in a cohort sampled during active COVID-19. Both conserved end residues are part of each CDR3. Each record gives: clone size, J gene, D gene, V gene, CDR3 DNA, CDR3 protein. The D gene is left open where the match is weak. Clone size appears in some rows only: once, few, many, or a class for an expanded clone.

clone_size: once; j_call: TRBJ2-7; d_call: TRBD1; v_call: TRBV7-2; cdr3_nt: TGTGCCAGCAGCTCCCAAGACAGGGATTATGGCGAGCAGTACTTC; cdr3_aa: CASSSQDRDYGEQYF
clone_size: NA; j_call: TRBJ2-3; d_call: TRBD2; v_call: TRBV28; cdr3_nt: TGTGCCACCCTGACTAGCGGGGGGGTACGCACAGATACGCAGTATTTT; cdr3_aa: CATLTSGGVRTDTQYF
clone_size: NA; j_call: TRBJ1-1; d_call: NA; v_call: TRBV5-1; cdr3_nt: TGCGCCAGCAGCGCCGCGTTCCGGGTGAGGAACACTGAAGCTTTCTTT; cdr3_aa: CASSAAFRVRNTEAFF
clone_size: NA; j_call: TRBJ2-7; d_call: NA; v_call: TRBV5-4; cdr3_nt: TGTGCCAGCAGCTTTATGGGCAGGGGAAAATACGAGCAGTACTTC; cdr3_aa: CASSFMGRGKYEQYF
clone_size: NA; j_call: TRBJ1-3; d_call: NA; v_call: TRBV15; cdr3_nt: TGTGCCACCAGCAGAGGGCGGATGTACTCTGGAAACACCATATATTTT; cdr3_aa: CATSRGRMYSGNTIYF
clone_size: NA; j_call: TRBJ2-3; d_call: NA; v_call: TRBV9; cdr3_nt: TGTGCCAGCAGCATCACAGGACTACACACAGATACGCAGTATTTT; cdr3_aa: CASSITGLHTDTQYF
clone_size: once; j_call: TRBJ1-6; d_call: NA; v_call: TRBV6-5; cdr3_nt: TGTGCCAGCAGTAATGGAGGCGGGGGAAATTCACCCCTCCACTTT; cdr3_aa: CASSNGGGGNSPLHF
clone_size: NA; j_call: TRBJ2-1; d_call: NA; v_call: TRBV23-1; cdr3_nt: TGCGCCAGCTCATCGAGGGGAGCGGGGGACAGCTCCTACAATGAGCAGTTCTTC; cdr3_aa: CASSSRGAGDSSYNEQFF
clone_size: NA; j_call: TRBJ1-6; d_call: NA; v_call: TRBV3-1/TRBV3-2; cdr3_nt: TGTGCCAGCAGCCACCGGGCAGGACAATCACCCCTCCACTTT; cdr3_aa: CASSHRAGQSPLHF
clone_size: NA; j_call: TRBJ1-3; d_call: NA; v_call: TRBV29-1; cdr3_nt: TGCAGCGTGGGAGGACGCTCTGGAAACACCATATATTTT; cdr3_aa: CSVGGRSGNTIYF
clone_size: NA; j_call: TRBJ2-7; d_call: TRBD2; v_call: TRBV3-1/TRBV3-2; cdr3_nt: TGTGCCAGCAGCCTCCGGACTAGCGGGGGCCACGAGCAGTACTTC; cdr3_aa: CASSLRTSGGHEQYF
clone_size: NA; j_call: TRBJ2-1; d_call: TRBD2; v_call: TRBV4-3; cdr3_nt: TGCGCCAGCAGCCAAGCACCCAGCGGGGATTACAATGAGCAGTTCTTC; cdr3_aa: CASSQAPSGDYNEQFF
clone_size: NA; j_call: TRBJ2-5; d_call: NA; v_call: TRBV4-3; cdr3_nt: TGCGCCAGCAGCCAAGTTCTTCAGGGCGGAGAAGAGACCCAGTACTTC; cdr3_aa: CASSQVLQGGEETQYF
clone_size: NA; j_call: TRBJ2-1; d_call: TRBD2; v_call: TRBV2; cdr3_nt: TGTGCCAGTACAAGCGGGGGGCTTCTCAATGAGCAGTTCTTC; cdr3_aa: CASTSGGLLNEQFF
clone_size: NA; j_call: TRBJ2-5; d_call: NA; v_call: TRBV19; cdr3_nt: TGTGCCAGTAGTATGCGGGGCTGGGAGACCCAGTACTTC; cdr3_aa: CASSMRGWETQYF
clone_size: NA; j_call: TRBJ2-5; d_call: TRBD1; v_call: TRBV6-5; cdr3_nt: TGTGCCAGCAGTTACTCTCCAGGGGGACAAGAGACCCAGTACTTC; cdr3_aa: CASSYSPGGQETQYF
clone_size: NA; j_call: TRBJ1-2; d_call: TRBD1; v_call: TRBV4-2; cdr3_nt: TGTGCCAGCAGCTCCCGGACAGGGTCAACTGGCTACACCTTC; cdr3_aa: CASSSRTGSTGYTF
clone_size: NA; j_call: TRBJ2-5; d_call: TRBD1; v_call: TRBV27; cdr3_nt: TGTGCCAGCAGCCCCACAGGGGGAGAGACCCAGTACTTC; cdr3_aa: CASSPTGGETQYF
clone_size: NA; j_call: TRBJ1-4; d_call: NA; v_call: TRBV30; cdr3_nt: TGTGCCTGGAGTGGGCTTCGAGCGGAAAAACTGTTTTTT; cdr3_aa: CAWSGLRAEKLFF
clone_size: NA; j_call: TRBJ2-2; d_call: NA; v_call: TRBV11-1; cdr3_nt: TGTGCCAGCAGCTTCGGGGTAGCAGCTGGTAGCGGGGAGCTGTTTTTT; cdr3_aa: CASSFGVAAGSGELFF
clone_size: NA; j_call: TRBJ1-2; d_call: TRBD1; v_call: TRBV6-5; cdr3_nt: TGTGCCAGCAGTAAGGACAGGGGGCTTAATGGCTACACCTTC; cdr3_aa: CASSKDRGLNGYTF
clone_size: NA; j_call: TRBJ2-4; d_call: NA; v_call: TRBV5-6; cdr3_nt: TGTGCCAGCAGCCCTCAGGGGGCCAAAAACATTCAGTACTTC; cdr3_aa: CASSPQGAKNIQYF
clone_size: NA; j_call: TRBJ2-3; d_call: NA; v_call: TRBV18; cdr3_nt: TGTGCCAGCTCACTCAGGGTCACAGATACGCAGTATTTT; cdr3_aa: CASSLRVTDTQYF
clone_size: NA; j_call: TRBJ1-5; d_call: NA; v_call: TRBV19; cdr3_nt: TGTGCCACCGACCTGGGGGGAGTGACAAATCAGCCCCAGCATTTT; cdr3_aa: CATDLGGVTNQPQHF
clone_size: NA; j_call: TRBJ2-3; d_call: TRBD1; v_call: TRBV20-1; cdr3_nt: TGCAGTGCTAGTCCGACAGGGCAAAGCACAGATACGCAGTATTTT; cdr3_aa: CSASPTGQSTDTQYF
clone_size: once; j_call: TRBJ2-3; d_call: TRBD1; v_call: TRBV3-1/TRBV3-2; cdr3_nt: TGTGCCAGCAGCCAAGTTCTCTCCGGGACAGGAACAGATACGCAGTATTTT; cdr3_aa: CASSQVLSGTGTDTQYF
clone_size: NA; j_call: TRBJ1-3; d_call: NA; v_call: TRBV7-2; cdr3_nt: TGTGCCAGCAGTCTTGACGGGTCTTTGAACACCATATATTTT; cdr3_aa: CASSLDGSLNTIYF
clone_size: NA; j_call: TRBJ2-2; d_call: TRBD1; v_call: TRBV13; cdr3_nt: TGTGCCAGCAGCTCGGACAGGAGCACCGGGGAGCTGTTTTTT; cdr3_aa: CASSSDRSTGELFF
clone_size: NA; j_call: TRBJ2-3; d_call: TRBD1; v_call: TRBV28; cdr3_nt: TGTGCCAGCAGTGAAGGGGGCTTAGATACGCAGTATTTT; cdr3_aa: CASSEGGLDTQYF
clone_size: NA; j_call: TRBJ2-7; d_call: NA; v_call: TRBV18; cdr3_nt: TGTGCCAGCTCTCTTACTTTGGGACAAGTAAACTACGAGCAGTACTTC; cdr3_aa: CASSLTLGQVNYEQYF
clone_size: NA; j_call: TRBJ1-1; d_call: NA; v_call: TRBV6-5; cdr3_nt: TGTGCCAGCACCCTCGGCTCTAAGGGGACTGAAGCTTTCTTT; cdr3_aa: CASTLGSKGTEAFF
clone_size: NA; j_call: TRBJ1-5; d_call: TRBD1; v_call: TRBV30; cdr3_nt: TGTGCCTGGAGTGAGACAGGGGGCGGTCAGCCCCAGCATTTT; cdr3_aa: CAWSETGGGQPQHF
clone_size: NA; j_call: TRBJ1-1; d_call: TRBD1; v_call: TRBV18; cdr3_nt: TGTGCCAGCTCATTACAGGGGGCGACGGGCACTGAAGCTTTCTTT; cdr3_aa: CASSLQGATGTEAFF
clone_size: NA; j_call: TRBJ2-3; d_call: TRBD2; v_call: TRBV5-1; cdr3_nt: TGCGCCAGCAGCCTTGGACTAGCGGGATTCACAGATACGCAGTATTTT; cdr3_aa: CASSLGLAGFTDTQYF
clone_size: NA; j_call: TRBJ1-1; d_call: NA; v_call: TRBV14; cdr3_nt: TGTGCCAGCAGCCAAGTAGTAACGGTCGCTGAAGCTTTCTTT; cdr3_aa: CASSQVVTVAEAFF
clone_size: NA; j_call: TRBJ2-7; d_call: TRBD2; v_call: TRBV6-2/TRBV6-3; cdr3_nt: TGTGCCAGCAGTTTCTCGTTTAGCGGGAGATTCGCCTACGAGCAGTACTTC; cdr3_aa: CASSFSFSGRFAYEQYF
clone_size: NA; j_call: TRBJ2-7; d_call: TRBD1; v_call: TRBV7-9; cdr3_nt: TGTGCCAGCAGGCCCGGGACAGGGAATAACGAGCAGTACTTC; cdr3_aa: CASRPGTGNNEQYF
clone_size: NA; j_call: TRBJ2-1; d_call: TRBD1; v_call: TRBV12-3/TRBV12-4; cdr3_nt: TGTGCCAGCAGTTTAACCGGGACAGGGTGCCTCTTC; cdr3_aa: CASSLTGTGCLF
clone_size: NA; j_call: TRBJ2-2; d_call: NA; v_call: TRBV9; cdr3_nt: TGTGCCAGCAGCCCCGGGTTGAACACCGGGGAGCTGTTTTTT; cdr3_aa: CASSPGLNTGELFF
clone_size: NA; j_call: TRBJ2-7; d_call: TRBD1; v_call: TRBV2; cdr3_nt: TGTGCCAGCAGCGGGGACAGGCAAAGATTGCAGTACTTC; cdr3_aa: CASSGDRQRLQYF
clone_size: NA; j_call: TRBJ2-5; d_call: TRBD2; v_call: TRBV20-1; cdr3_nt: TGCAGTGCTAGTGGAACGGGACTAGCGGACACAAAGTACTTC; cdr3_aa: CSASGTGLADTKYF
clone_size: NA; j_call: TRBJ1-3; d_call: TRBD1; v_call: TRBV2; cdr3_nt: TGTGCCAGCAGTGAAGGACAGGGTGCGGTCACCATATATTTT; cdr3_aa: CASSEGQGAVTIYF
clone_size: few; j_call: TRBJ2-2; d_call: TRBD1; v_call: TRBV6-2/TRBV6-3; cdr3_nt: TGTGCCAGCCGCCGGGACAGACGCACCGGGGAGCTGTTTTTT; cdr3_aa: CASRRDRRTGELFF
clone_size: NA; j_call: TRBJ2-1; d_call: TRBD2; v_call: TRBV3-1/TRBV3-2; cdr3_nt: TGTGCCAGCAGCTTCCAGACTAGCGCCTATTACAATGAGCAGTTCTTC; cdr3_aa: CASSFQTSAYYNEQFF
clone_size: NA; j_call: TRBJ1-1; d_call: NA; v_call: TRBV4-1; cdr3_nt: TGCGCCAGTAAAGCAGGGGTGAACACTGAAGCTTTCTTT; cdr3_aa: CASKAGVNTEAFF
clone_size: NA; j_call: TRBJ2-4; d_call: TRBD2; v_call: TRBV20-1; cdr3_nt: TGCAGTGCTAGTCCTCCACTAGCGGGGATAGCCAAAAACATTCAGTACTTC; cdr3_aa: CSASPPLAGIAKNIQYF
clone_size: NA; j_call: TRBJ1-2; d_call: NA; v_call: TRBV5-1; cdr3_nt: TGCGCCAGCAGCCAGGGAAATGGGTATGGCTACACCTTC; cdr3_aa: CASSQGNGYGYTF
clone_size: NA; j_call: TRBJ1-2; d_call: NA; v_call: TRBV7-2; cdr3_nt: TGTGCCAGCAGCTTAGCTTTGGGCAATTTCTATGGCTACACCTTC; cdr3_aa: CASSLALGNFYGYTF
clone_size: NA; j_call: TRBJ1-1; d_call: NA; v_call: TRBV4-3; cdr3_nt: TGCGCCAGCAGCCACCCTGGGCAGAACACTGAAGCTTTCTTT; cdr3_aa: CASSHPGQNTEAFF
clone_size: NA; j_call: TRBJ1-3; d_call: NA; v_call: TRBV5-1; cdr3_nt: TGCGCCAGCAGCTTGCCCCGACAGCCTCCTGGAAACACCATATATTTT; cdr3_aa: CASSLPRQPPGNTIYF
clone_size: NA; j_call: TRBJ2-1; d_call: NA; v_call: TRBV7-2; cdr3_nt: TGTGCCAGCAGCTTAGCGAGCTCCTACAATGAGCAGTTCTTC; cdr3_aa: CASSLASSYNEQFF
clone_size: NA; j_call: TRBJ2-7; d_call: TRBD2; v_call: TRBV27; cdr3_nt: TGTGCCAGCAGTTTTGGGGGGGAGGAAACCTACGAGCAGTACTTC; cdr3_aa: CASSFGGEETYEQYF
clone_size: once; j_call: TRBJ2-5; d_call: TRBD2; v_call: TRBV4-2; cdr3_nt: TGTGCCAGCAGCCAGACTAGCGGGACCCAAGAGACCCAGTACTTC; cdr3_aa: CASSQTSGTQETQYF
clone_size: NA; j_call: TRBJ2-7; d_call: TRBD1; v_call: TRBV5-1; cdr3_nt: TGCGCCAGCAGGGGACAGGTCCTCTCCTACGAGCAGTACTTC; cdr3_aa: CASRGQVLSYEQYF